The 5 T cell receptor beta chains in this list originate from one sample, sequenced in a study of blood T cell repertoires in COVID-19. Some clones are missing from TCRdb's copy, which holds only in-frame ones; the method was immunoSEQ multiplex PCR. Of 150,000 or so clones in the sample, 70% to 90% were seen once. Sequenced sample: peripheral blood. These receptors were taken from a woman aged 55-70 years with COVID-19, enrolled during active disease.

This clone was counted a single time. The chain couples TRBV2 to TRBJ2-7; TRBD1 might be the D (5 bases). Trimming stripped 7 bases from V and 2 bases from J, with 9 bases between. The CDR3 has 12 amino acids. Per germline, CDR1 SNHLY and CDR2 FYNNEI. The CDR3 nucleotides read TGTGCCAGCATCTGGGGCCCCTACGAGCAGTACTTC. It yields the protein CASIWGPYEQYF.

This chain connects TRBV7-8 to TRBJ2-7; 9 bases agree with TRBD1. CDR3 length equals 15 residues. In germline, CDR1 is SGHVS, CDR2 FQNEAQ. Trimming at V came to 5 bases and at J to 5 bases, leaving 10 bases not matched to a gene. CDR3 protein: CASSPFGTGFNEQYF. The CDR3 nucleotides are TGTGCCAGCAGCCCCTTTGGGACAGGGTTTAACGAGCAGTACTTC.

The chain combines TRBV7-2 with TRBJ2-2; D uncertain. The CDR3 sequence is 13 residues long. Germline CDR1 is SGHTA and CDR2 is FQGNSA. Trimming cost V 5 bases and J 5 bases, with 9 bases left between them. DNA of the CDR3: TGTGCCAGCAGCAATACTTGGACCGGGGAGCTGTTTTTT. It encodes CASSNTWTGELFF.

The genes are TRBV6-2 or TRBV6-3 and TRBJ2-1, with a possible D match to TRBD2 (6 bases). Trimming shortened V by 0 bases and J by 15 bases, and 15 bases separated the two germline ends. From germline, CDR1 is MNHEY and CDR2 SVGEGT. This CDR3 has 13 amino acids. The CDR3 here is CASSYSILARRFF. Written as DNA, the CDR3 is TGTGCCAGCAGTTACTCGATACTAGCTCGGCGGTTCTTC.

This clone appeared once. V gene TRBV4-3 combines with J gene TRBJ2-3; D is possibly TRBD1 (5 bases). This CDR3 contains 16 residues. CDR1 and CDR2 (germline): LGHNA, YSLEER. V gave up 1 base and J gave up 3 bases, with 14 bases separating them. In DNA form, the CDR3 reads TGCGCCAGCAGCCAAGTTTTGAGTCAGGGAACAGATACGCAGTATTTT. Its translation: CASSQVLSQGTDTQYF.